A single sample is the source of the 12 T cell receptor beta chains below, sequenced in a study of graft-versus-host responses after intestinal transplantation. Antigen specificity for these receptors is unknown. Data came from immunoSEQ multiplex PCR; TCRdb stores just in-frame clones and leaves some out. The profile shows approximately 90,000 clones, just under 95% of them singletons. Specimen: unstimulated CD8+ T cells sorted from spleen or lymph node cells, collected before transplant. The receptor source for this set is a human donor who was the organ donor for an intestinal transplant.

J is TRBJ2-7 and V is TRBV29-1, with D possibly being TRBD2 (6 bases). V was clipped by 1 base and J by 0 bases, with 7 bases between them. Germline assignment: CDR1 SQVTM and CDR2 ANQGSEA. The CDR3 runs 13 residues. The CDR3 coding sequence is TGCAGCGTTGAAGGGGGAGGCTCCTACGAGCAGTACTTC. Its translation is CSVEGGGSYEQYF.

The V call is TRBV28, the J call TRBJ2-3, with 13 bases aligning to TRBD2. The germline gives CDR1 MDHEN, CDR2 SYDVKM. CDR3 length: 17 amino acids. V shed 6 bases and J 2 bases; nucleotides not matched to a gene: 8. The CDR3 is CASSPLGLAGNTDTQYF. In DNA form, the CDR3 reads TGTGCCAGCAGCCCTCTGGGACTAGCGGGGAACACAGATACGCAGTATTTT.

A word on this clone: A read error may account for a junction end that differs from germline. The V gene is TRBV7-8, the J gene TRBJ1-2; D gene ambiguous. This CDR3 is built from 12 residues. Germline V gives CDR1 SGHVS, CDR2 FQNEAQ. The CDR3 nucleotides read TGTGCCAGCAGCTTAGCGCCCATGGAGTGGTCTTTC. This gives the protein CASSLAPMEWSF.

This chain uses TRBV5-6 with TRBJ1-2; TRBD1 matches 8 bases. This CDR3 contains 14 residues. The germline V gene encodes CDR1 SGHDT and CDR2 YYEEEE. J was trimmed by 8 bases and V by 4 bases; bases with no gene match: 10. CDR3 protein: CASSAGTGWRGYTF. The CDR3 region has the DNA TGTGCCAGCAGCGCCGGGACAGGATGGCGGGGCTACACCTTC.

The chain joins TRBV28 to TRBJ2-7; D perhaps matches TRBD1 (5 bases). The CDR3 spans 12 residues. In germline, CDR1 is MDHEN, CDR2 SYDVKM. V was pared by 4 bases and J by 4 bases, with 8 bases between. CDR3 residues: CASSSDRYEQYF. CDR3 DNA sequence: TGTGCCAGCAGTTCTGACAGATACGAGCAGTACTTC.

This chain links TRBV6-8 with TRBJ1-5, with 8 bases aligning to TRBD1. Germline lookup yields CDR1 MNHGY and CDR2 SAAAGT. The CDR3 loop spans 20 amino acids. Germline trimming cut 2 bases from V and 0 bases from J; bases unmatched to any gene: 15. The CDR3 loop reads CASSYARTGPYSNSNQPQHF. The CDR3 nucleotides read TGTGCCAGCAGTTACGCCCGGACAGGGCCATACTCGAATAGCAATCAGCCCCAGCATTTT.

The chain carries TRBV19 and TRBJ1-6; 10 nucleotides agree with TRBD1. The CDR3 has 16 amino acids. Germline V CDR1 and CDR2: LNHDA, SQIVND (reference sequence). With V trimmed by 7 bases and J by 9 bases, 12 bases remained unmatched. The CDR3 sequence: CASTGTGVPGVSPLHF. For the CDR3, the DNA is TGTGCCAGTACCGGGACAGGGGTCCCGGGGGTTTCACCCCTCCACTTT.

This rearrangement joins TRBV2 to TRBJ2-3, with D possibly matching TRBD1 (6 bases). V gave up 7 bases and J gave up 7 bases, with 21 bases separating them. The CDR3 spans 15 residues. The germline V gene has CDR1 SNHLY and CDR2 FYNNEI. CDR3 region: CASMTGPQALHTQYF. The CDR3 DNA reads TGTGCCAGCATGACAGGACCACAGGCTCTTCATACGCAGTATTTT.

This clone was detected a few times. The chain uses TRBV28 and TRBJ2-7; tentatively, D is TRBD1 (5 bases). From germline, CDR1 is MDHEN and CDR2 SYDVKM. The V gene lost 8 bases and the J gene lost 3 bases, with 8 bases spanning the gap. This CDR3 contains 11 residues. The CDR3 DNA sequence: TGTGCCAGCTGCAGGGACTACGAGCAGTACTTC. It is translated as CASCRDYEQYF.

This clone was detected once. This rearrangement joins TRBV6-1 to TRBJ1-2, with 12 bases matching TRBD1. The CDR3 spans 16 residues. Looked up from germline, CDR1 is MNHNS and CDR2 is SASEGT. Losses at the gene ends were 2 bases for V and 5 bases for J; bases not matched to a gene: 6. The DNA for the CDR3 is TGTGCCAGCAGTGAACCGGGACAGGGGGCCTCGTATGGCTACACCTTC. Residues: CASSEPGQGASYGYTF.

The CDR3: CASSLPTGPYNEQFF. For the CDR3, the DNA is TGCGCCAGCAGCTTGCCGACAGGACCCTACAATGAGCAGTTCTTC. This chain links TRBV5-1 with TRBJ2-1, with a tentative D call TRBD1 (6 bases). V was cut by 1 base and J by 2 bases, with 10 bases left in between. The CDR3 contains 15 residues. Germline V gene lookup returns CDR1 SGHRS and CDR2 YFSETQ.

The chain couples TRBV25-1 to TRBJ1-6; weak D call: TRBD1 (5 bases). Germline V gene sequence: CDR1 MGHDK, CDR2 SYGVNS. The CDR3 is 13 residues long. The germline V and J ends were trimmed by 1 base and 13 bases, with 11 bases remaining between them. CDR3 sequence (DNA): TGTGCCAGCAGTGAATTAAATGGGGCTCCCCTCCACTTT. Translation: CASSELNGAPLHF.